This entry is about one T cell receptor (beta chain). Data came from immunoSEQ multiplex PCR; TCRdb stores just in-frame clones and leaves some out. The sample has roughly 99,000 clones; 85% to 95% are singletons. V lost 5 bases, J lost 1 base, and 8 bases lay in between. Looked up from germline, CDR1 is MGHDK and CDR2 is SYGVNS. The CDR3 loop spans 13 amino acids. This entry comes from a study of T cell changes during pregnancy in multiple sclerosis. The TCR originated in a female donor in good health, enrolled as a control in a pregnancy study. This specimen consisted of peripheral blood, obtained in the third trimester of pregnancy. The rearrangement uses TRBV25-1 and TRBJ1-1, with D maybe TRBD1 (5 bases). The CDR3 loop is CASSNTGNTEAFF. Written as DNA, the CDR3 is TGTGCCAGCAGTAATACAGGGAACACTGAAGCTTTCTTT.